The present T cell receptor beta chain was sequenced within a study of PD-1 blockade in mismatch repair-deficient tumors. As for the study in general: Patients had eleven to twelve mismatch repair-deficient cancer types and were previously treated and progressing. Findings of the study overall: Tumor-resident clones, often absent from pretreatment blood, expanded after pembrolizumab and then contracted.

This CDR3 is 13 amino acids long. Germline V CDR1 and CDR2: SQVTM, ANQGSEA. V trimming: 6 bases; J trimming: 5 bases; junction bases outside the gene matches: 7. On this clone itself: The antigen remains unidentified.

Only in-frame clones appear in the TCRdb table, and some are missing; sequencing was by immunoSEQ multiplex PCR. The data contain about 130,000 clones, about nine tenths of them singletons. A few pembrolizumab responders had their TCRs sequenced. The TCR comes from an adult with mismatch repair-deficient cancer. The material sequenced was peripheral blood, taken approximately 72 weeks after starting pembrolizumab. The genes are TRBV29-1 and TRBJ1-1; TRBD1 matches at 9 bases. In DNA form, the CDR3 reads TGCAGCGTCGGGGGACAGGGAGGAACTGAAGCTTTCTTT. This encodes CSVGGQGGTEAFF.